These 25 T cell receptor beta chains were all obtained from the same sample, sequenced in a study of regulatory T cells in long-lasting Graves disease. Time point given: newly diagnosed GD, antithyroid drugs for less than 3 months. TCR sequences were obtained from RNA taken from PBMCs. To make TCR beta libraries, researchers used iRepertoire HTBI primers and Arm-PCR of CDR3 regions. TCRdb re-called the multiplex PCR reads through MiXCR, storing one row per CDR3 protein. The sample lists some 450,000 distinct CDR3 sequences, about 16% seen once, with roughly 10% in the top ten. These same records also appear under a second study, on T cells in Graves' hyperthyroidism and ophthalmopathy.

The material was peripheral blood mononuclear cells (PBMCs), obtained at new diagnosis, from a patient treated with antithyroid drugs. The receptors stem from a woman aged 30 to 39 with Graves disease.

The chain employs TRBV5-1 and TRBJ2-3; 9 nucleotides agree with TRBD2. J lost 1 base, V lost 0 bases, and 6 bases had no gene match. Germline V gene sequence: CDR1 SGHRS, CDR2 YFSETQ. CDR3 length equals 17 residues. The CDR3 reads CASSLVGSGSRTDTQYF. The CDR3 coding sequence is TGCGCCAGCAGCTTGGTGGGTAGCGGGAGTCGCACAGATACGCAGTATTTT.

This clonotype was seen repeatedly, ten times or more. The chain is built from TRBV7-8 and TRBJ2-2, with D uncertain. The V gene lost 3 bases and the J gene lost 2 bases, with 7 bases spanning the gap. The germline gives CDR1 SGHVS, CDR2 FQNEAQ. The CDR3 contains 14 residues. CDR3 region: CASSFPTNTGELFF. The CDR3 DNA reads as TGTGCCAGCAGCTTCCCTACAAACACCGGGGAGCTGTTTTTT.

This clonotype was recorded a few times. The chain recombines TRBV27 with TRBJ1-6, with 7 bases fitting TRBD1. Per germline, CDR1 MNHEY and CDR2 SMNVEV (reference sequence). The CDR3 has 16 amino acids. The V gene end was trimmed by 7 bases and the J gene end by 5 bases; junction bases not matched to a gene: 11. Here the CDR3 DNA reads TGTGCCAGCAAGGACGGGGCAGGGGGGGATAATTCACCCCTCCACTTT. This codes for CASKDGAGGDNSPLHF.

This clonotype came up many times. The chain has TRBV29-1 and TRBJ1-2, with D unresolved. This CDR3 region has 14 residues. Germline loops: CDR1 SQVTM, CDR2 ANQGSEA. The ends were cut back, 6 bases at V and 5 bases at J, with 19 bases in the middle. CDR3 DNA sequence: TGCAGCGTGGATTCCCGACGGGTTGGGTATGGCTACACCTTC. It is translated as CSVDSRRVGYGYTF.

This clonotype was recorded a few times. The CDR3 DNA reads TGTGCCAGCAGCGATCTCGGACAGTCCAAGGCAGATACGCAGTATTTT. It translates to CASSDLGQSKADTQYF. The chain links TRBV9 to TRBJ2-3; D possibly corresponds to TRBD1 (6 bases). Per the germline V gene, CDR1 is SGDLS and CDR2 is YYNGEE. CDR3 length equals 16 residues. V was trimmed by 3 bases and J by 4 bases, leaving 18 bases between them. The complete variable domain, with remaining parts taken from reference TRBV9 and TRBJ2-3, reads DSGVTQTPKHLITATGQRVTLRCSPRSGDLSVYWYQQSLDQGLQFLIQYYNGEERAKGNILERFSAQQFPDLHSELNLSSLELGDSALYFCASSDLGQSKADTQYFGPGTRLTVL.

In this sample, this clonotype turned up a few times. This chain joins TRBV20-1 and TRBJ2-7, with 9 bases fitting TRBD1. The CDR3 runs 13 residues. Germline V gene lookup returns CDR1 DFQATT and CDR2 SNEGSKA (reference sequence). The ends lost 3 bases at V and 9 bases at J; junction bases unmatched: 9. The DNA for the CDR3 is TGCAGTGCTAGTCCGGGACAGGGAAGTATGCAGTACTTC. This codes for CSASPGQGSMQYF.

This clonotype was found a few times. The DNA for the CDR3 is TGTGCCAGCAGTGCTTATCTGGCTAGCCGCTACGAGCAGTACTTC. Protein product: CASSAYLASRYEQYF. The chain employs TRBV12-3 or TRBV12-4 and TRBJ2-7, with D perhaps matching TRBD2 (5 bases). V gave up 5 bases and J gave up 3 bases, with 17 bases separating them. The CDR3 spans 15 residues.

There are many counts of this clonotype. The CDR3 here is CASSLISGLVYNEQFF. Written as DNA, the CDR3 is TGTGCCAGCAGTTTAATATCGGGACTAGTGTACAATGAGCAGTTCTTC. The gene calls are TRBV12-3 or TRBV12-4 and TRBJ2-1, with 8 bases identical to TRBD2. The CDR3 is 16 residues long. V lost 2 bases to trimming and J lost 4 bases; unmatched junction nucleotides: 7.

Concerning this clonotype: One junction end disagrees with the germline gene, perhaps due to a read error. The V and J genes are TRBV7-7 and TRBJ2-7; 10 nucleotides match TRBD2. This CDR3 is built from 16 residues. CDR1 is SSHAT, CDR2 FNYEAQ, per germline (reference sequence). The CDR3 nucleotides are TGTGCTAGCAGCCCGGGACTAGCGAATAGCTCCTACGAGCAGTACTTC. Translating it yields CASSPGLANSSYEQYF. Together with reference TRBV7-7 and TRBJ2-7, the CDR3 gives the full variable domain: GAGVSQSPRYKVTKRGQDVTLRCDPISSHATLYWYQQALGQGPEFLTYFNYEAQPDKSGLPSDRFSAERPEGSISTLTIQRTEQRDSAMYRCASSPGLANSSYEQYFGPGTRLTVT.

This clonotype was seen at least ten times. The chain joins TRBV11-2 to TRBJ2-1; D call uncertain. The CDR3 contains 15 residues. The ends were cut back, 3 bases at V and 0 bases at J, with 9 bases in the middle. Per the germline V gene, CDR1 is SGHAT and CDR2 is FQNNGV. The CDR3 sequence: CASSLSASSYNEQFF. The DNA for the CDR3 is TGTGCCAGCAGCTTGAGCGCTAGCTCCTACAATGAGCAGTTCTTC.

A note on this clonotype: This sequence is one base from a far larger clone and is likely a read error. The gene calls are TRBV10-3 and TRBJ2-3; 7 nucleotides match TRBD1. The CDR3 extends over 14 amino acids. Germline values: CDR1 ENHRY, CDR2 SYGVKD. The CDR3 here is CATSDGTGTDTQYF. In nucleotides, the CDR3 is TGTGCCACCAGTGACGGGACAGGCACAGATACGCAGTATTTT.

Only a few counts were recorded for this clonotype. The chain combines TRBV24-1 with TRBJ2-1; 7 bases match TRBD1. This CDR3 is 18 amino acids long. V lost 1 base to trimming and J lost 0 bases; unmatched junction nucleotides: 8. Germline CDR1 is KGHDR and CDR2 is SFDVKD. CDR3 DNA: TGTGCCACCAGTGATTTCCCGGGACAGTTAAGCTCCTACAATGAGCAGTTCTTC. Its protein is CATSDFPGQLSSYNEQFF.

In the case of this clonotype: The CDR3 ends on some other residue instead of the conserved phenylalanine or tryptophan, so this is likely a read error. This chain connects TRBV19 to TRBJ2-7; D may be TRBD2 (6 bases). The V gene lost 3 bases and the J gene lost 0 bases, with 12 bases spanning the gap. Germline-derived CDR1 and CDR2 are LNHDA and SQIVND (reference sequence). There are 15 residues in the CDR3. CDR3 DNA sequence: TGTGCCAGTAGTATCTGGCAGGGAGGCTCCTACGAGCAGTACTCC. Residues: CASSIWQGGSYEQYS.

In this sample, this clonotype turned up many times. The genes are TRBV20-1 and TRBJ2-1; TRBD2 matches at 16 bases. Trimming took 5 bases from V and 9 from J; bases not matched to a gene: 7. The CDR3 extends over 15 amino acids. Germline CDR1 DFQATT, CDR2 SNEGSKA (reference sequence). The CDR3 nucleotides are TGCAGTGCTGTTACCGGGACTAGCGGGAGGGTTGAGCAGTTCTTC. It codes for CSAVTGTSGRVEQFF.

This clonotype was seen a handful of times. The chain combines TRBV20-1 with TRBJ2-3, with 14 bases fitting TRBD2. The DNA end favors TRBJ2-5, so the J call may be wrong. In germline, CDR1 is DFQATT, CDR2 SNEGSKA (reference sequence). The CDR3 runs to 16 residues. CDR3 DNA sequence: TGCAGTGCTTCCGGGACTAGCGGGAGTTTGGTAGAGACCCAGTACTTC. It yields the protein CSASGTSGSLVETQYF.

This clonotype was counted at least ten times. The V and J genes are TRBV12-3 or TRBV12-4 and TRBJ2-7; no firm D call. CDR3 size: 12 residues. V was cut by 6 bases and J by 4 bases, with 10 bases left in between. This CDR3 reads CASRSVTYEQYF. CDR3 in DNA: TGTGCCAGCAGGTCCGTGACGTACGAGCAGTACTTC.

This clonotype has at least ten counts. V usage is TRBV28 and J usage is TRBJ1-1; a possible D gene is TRBD1 (5 bases). CDR1 is MDHEN, CDR2 SYDVKM, per germline. Trimming left V 7 bases short and J 1 base short, with 16 bases between. The CDR3 is made up of 15 amino acids. The CDR3 DNA reads TGTGCCAGCACCCCCCCCCCGGGACGGAACACTGAAGCTTTCTTT. Its translation: CASTPPPGRNTEAFF.

There are a few counts of this clonotype. This chain connects TRBV7-3 to TRBJ2-1; the match to TRBD2 covers 9 bases. In germline, CDR1 is SGHTA, CDR2 FQGTGA. J lost 0 bases, V lost 5 bases, and 5 bases had no gene match. CDR3 length: 16 amino acids. The DNA of the CDR3 is TGTGCCAGCAGCCATCGTAGCGGGAGCTCCTACAATGAGCAGTTCTTC. This encodes CASSHRSGSSYNEQFF.

The chain combines TRBV27 with TRBJ2-1, with a possible D match to TRBD2 (5 bases). Per the germline V gene, CDR1 is MNHEY and CDR2 is SMNVEV (reference sequence). The CDR3 is 19 amino acids. Trimming took off 6 bases at V and 0 bases at J, with 24 bases between the two ends. The CDR3 nucleotides read TGTGCCAGCAGCCACAAGGGCCCGGGAAGGGCCGACTCCTACAATGAGCAGTTCTTC. As protein: CASSHKGPGRADSYNEQFF.

This clonotype occurred many times. This rearrangement joins TRBV20-1 to TRBJ1-4, with D uncertain. The germline V gene has CDR1 DFQATT and CDR2 SNEGSKA (reference sequence). CDR3 length: 11 residues. V lost 6 bases, J lost 11 bases, and 13 bases lay in between. CDR3 loop: CSASVAGKLFF. DNA for the CDR3: TGCAGTGCGTCTGTAGCTGGCAAACTGTTTTTT.

Remarks on this clonotype: A far larger clone is a single base away, which makes a read error likely. The rearrangement joins TRBV3-1 to TRBJ2-1; weak D call: TRBD2 (6 bases). This CDR3 spans 13 amino acids. In germline, CDR1 is LGHDT, CDR2 YNNKEL (reference sequence). In DNA, the CDR3 is TGTGCCAGCAGCCAAGCTCAACTAGCCCATAAGTACTTC. It yields the protein CASSQAQLAHKYF.

This clonotype was picked up a small number of times. Sequence at one end of the junction differs from germline and may be a read error. The chain couples TRBV19 to TRBJ2-1; D perhaps matches TRBD1 (5 bases). Germline V gene data show CDR1 as LNHDA and CDR2 as SQIVND (reference sequence). The CDR3 is made up of 13 amino acids. The chain's CDR3 is CVSEGDSYNEQFF. In DNA form, the CDR3 reads TGTGTCAGTGAAGGGGATTCCTACAATGAGCAGTTCTTC.

In its sample, this clonotype was seen many times. V usage is TRBV29-1 and J usage is TRBJ1-2, with 7 positions matching TRBD1. Germline loops: CDR1 SQVTM, CDR2 ANQGSEA. The CDR3 totals 13 residues. V shed 6 bases and J 3 bases; nucleotides not matched to a gene: 7. The CDR3 region has the DNA TGCAGCGTAGGACAGGAGGTGGACTATGGCTACACCTTC. Its translation is CSVGQEVDYGYTF. The whole variable domain, remainder taken from reference TRBV29-1 and TRBJ1-2, is SAVISQKPSRDICQRGTSLTIQCQVDSQVTMMFWYRQQPGQSLTLIATANQGSEATYESGFVIDKFPISRPNLTFSTLTVSNMSPEDSSIYLCSVGQEVDYGYTFGSGTRLTVV.

This clonotype has ten or more counts. In DNA form, the CDR3 reads TGTGCCAGCAGCTTCCTGCAGGGTGGAAGAGATACGCAGTATTTT. This encodes CASSFLQGGRDTQYF. The chain uses TRBV11-1 and TRBJ2-3, with D perhaps TRBD1 (5 bases). CDR1 and CDR2 (germline): SGHAT, FQDESV (reference sequence). The CDR3 is 15 amino acids. Trimming removed 3 bases from V and 5 bases from J, with 15 bases in between.

The chain employs TRBV20-1 and TRBJ2-4, with a tentative D call TRBD2 (6 bases). The CDR3 covers 15 residues. V was cut by 5 bases and J by 0 bases, with 14 bases left in between. Per germline, CDR1 DFQATT and CDR2 SNEGSKA (reference sequence). CDR3 sequence: CSAGPGLIAKNIQYF. DNA of the CDR3: TGCAGTGCTGGCCCGGGACTTATAGCCAAAAACATTCAGTACTTC.